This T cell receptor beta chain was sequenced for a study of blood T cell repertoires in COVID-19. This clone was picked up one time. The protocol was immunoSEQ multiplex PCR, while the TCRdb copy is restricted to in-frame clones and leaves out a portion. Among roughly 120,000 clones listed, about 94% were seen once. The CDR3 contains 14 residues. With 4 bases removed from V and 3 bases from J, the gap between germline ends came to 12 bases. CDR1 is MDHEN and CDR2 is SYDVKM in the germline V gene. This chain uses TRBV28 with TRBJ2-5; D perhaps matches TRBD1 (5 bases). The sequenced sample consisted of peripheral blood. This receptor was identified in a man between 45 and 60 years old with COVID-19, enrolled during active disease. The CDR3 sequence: CASSSLLREETQYF. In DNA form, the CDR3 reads TGTGCCAGCAGTTCCCTCCTCAGGGAAGAGACCCAGTACTTC.